This T cell receptor (beta chain) was observed in a study of blood T cells in healthy people across ages. Whole-study context: Capture by template switching was about one barcoded beta molecule per two T cells. Whole-study findings and limits: Roughly linear declines in TCR beta diversity per million T cells occurred with age.

The study recruited healthy Caucasian donors from Russia who were aged about 6 to 90. The authors isolated at least 7 million PBMCs per sample. CDR1 and CDR2 (germline): SGHTA, FQGNSA. The CDR3 has 13 amino acids. With V trimmed by 4 bases and J by 7 bases, 6 bases remained unmatched. The second PCR ran about 6 to 11 cycles with a sample-barcoded 5' primer and J-beta primers. TCRdb reprocessed the 5' RACE reads via MiXCR and lists one record per CDR3 protein. This sample has 630,000 or so distinct CDR3 sequences, with approximately 30% found just once. About this clonotype itself: Its antigen is undetermined. Since a much larger clone is just one base distant, this may be a read error. The CDR3 does not end in the conserved phenylalanine or tryptophan, so this is likely a read error.

The receptor's source is a woman aged 80 or over in good health. The J gene is TRBJ1-2, the V gene TRBV7-2; 7 bases map to TRBD1. The specimen was blood. The CDR3: CASSYGTDGGYTY. In DNA form, the CDR3 reads TGTGCCAGCAGCTATGGGACAGATGGTGGCTACACCTAC.